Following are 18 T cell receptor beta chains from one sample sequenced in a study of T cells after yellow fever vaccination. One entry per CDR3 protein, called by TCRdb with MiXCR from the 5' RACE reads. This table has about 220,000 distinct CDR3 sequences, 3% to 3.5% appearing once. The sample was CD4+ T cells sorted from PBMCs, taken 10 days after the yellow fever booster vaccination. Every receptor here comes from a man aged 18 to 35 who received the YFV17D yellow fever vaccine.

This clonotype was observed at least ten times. DNA of the CDR3: TGTGCCAGCAGCCAAGCGAGAGAGACCCAGTACTTC. Encoded protein: CASSQARETQYF. The chain has TRBV3-1 and TRBJ2-5; D not certain. The V end lost 1 base, the J end lost 4 bases, and 4 bases lay between the germline ends. In germline, CDR1 is LGHDT, CDR2 YNNKEL (reference sequence). This CDR3 spans 12 amino acids.

CDR3 in DNA: TGTGCCAGCTCACCGTCTCCGCAGGGTGATCAGCCCCAGCATTTT. Its protein is CASSPSPQGDQPQHF. This rearrangement joins TRBV18 to TRBJ1-5, with D possibly being TRBD1 (5 bases). V dropped 3 bases and J dropped 5 bases, with 14 bases sitting between them. Per the germline V gene, CDR1 is KGHSH and CDR2 is LQKENI. The CDR3 runs to 15 residues.

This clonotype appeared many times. Here the CDR3 DNA reads TGTGCCAGCAGGGCTGGGGGGCAAGAGACCCAGTACTTC. It translates to CASRAGGQETQYF. The gene calls are TRBV7-2 and TRBJ2-5; D possibly corresponds to TRBD2 (6 bases). The CDR3 is 13 amino acids. CDR1 is SGHTA, CDR2 FQGNSA, per germline. V lost 6 bases and J lost 2, with 10 bases in between.

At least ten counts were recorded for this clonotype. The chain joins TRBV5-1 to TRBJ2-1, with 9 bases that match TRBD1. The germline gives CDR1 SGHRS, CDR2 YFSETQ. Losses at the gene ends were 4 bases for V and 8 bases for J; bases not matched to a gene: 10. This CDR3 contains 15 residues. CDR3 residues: CASSLQGQGYDEQFF. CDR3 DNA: TGCGCCAGCAGCCTGCAGGGACAGGGTTACGATGAGCAGTTCTTC.

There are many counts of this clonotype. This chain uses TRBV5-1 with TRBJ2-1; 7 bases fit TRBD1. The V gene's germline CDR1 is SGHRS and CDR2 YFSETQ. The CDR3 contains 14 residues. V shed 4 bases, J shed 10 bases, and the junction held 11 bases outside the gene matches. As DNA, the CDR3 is TGCGCCAGCAGCCCTCAGAGACAGGGACGGGAGCAGTTCTTC. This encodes CASSPQRQGREQFF.

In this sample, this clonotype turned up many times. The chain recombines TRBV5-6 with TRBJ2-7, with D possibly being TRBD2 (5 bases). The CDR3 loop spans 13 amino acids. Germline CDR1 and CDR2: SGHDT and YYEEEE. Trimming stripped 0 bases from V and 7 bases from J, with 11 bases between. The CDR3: CASSLVAGGEQYV. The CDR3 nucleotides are TGTGCCAGCAGCTTGGTCGCGGGCGGTGAGCAGTACGTC.

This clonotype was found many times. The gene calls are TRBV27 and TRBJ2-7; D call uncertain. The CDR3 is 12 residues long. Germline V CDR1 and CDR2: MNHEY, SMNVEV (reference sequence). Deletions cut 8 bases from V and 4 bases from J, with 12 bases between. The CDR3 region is CASWLTEYEQYV. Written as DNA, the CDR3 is TGTGCCAGCTGGTTGACTGAATACGAGCAGTACGTC.

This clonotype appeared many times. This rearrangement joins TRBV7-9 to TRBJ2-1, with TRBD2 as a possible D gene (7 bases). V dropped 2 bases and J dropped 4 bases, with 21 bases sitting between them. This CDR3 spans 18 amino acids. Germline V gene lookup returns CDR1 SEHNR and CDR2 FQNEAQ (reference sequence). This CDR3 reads CASSLFSGGPSTYNEQFF. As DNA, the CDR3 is TGTGCCAGCAGCTTATTTTCCGGGGGGCCTTCAACTTACAATGAGCAGTTCTTC.

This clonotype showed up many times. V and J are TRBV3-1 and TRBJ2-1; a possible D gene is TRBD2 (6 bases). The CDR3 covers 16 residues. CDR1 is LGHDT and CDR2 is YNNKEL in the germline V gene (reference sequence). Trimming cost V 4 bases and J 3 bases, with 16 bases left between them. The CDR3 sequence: CASSPPRGSGYNEQFF. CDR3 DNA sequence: TGTGCCAGCAGCCCACCCCGGGGTAGCGGCTACAATGAGCAGTTCTTC.

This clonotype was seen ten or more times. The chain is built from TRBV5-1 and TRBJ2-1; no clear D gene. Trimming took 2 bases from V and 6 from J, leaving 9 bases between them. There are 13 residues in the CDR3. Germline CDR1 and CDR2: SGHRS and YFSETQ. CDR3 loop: CASSFILGNEQFF. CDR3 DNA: TGCGCCAGCAGCTTTATTCTTGGCAATGAGCAGTTCTTC.

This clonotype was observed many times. CDR3 bases: TGCGCCAGCAGCCAAGTCGGGACACTCAGGACTGAAGCTTTCTTT. Protein sequence: CASSQVGTLRTEAFF. The V gene is TRBV4-3, the J gene TRBJ1-1; tentative D call: TRBD1 (6 bases). Trimming removed 1 base at V and 5 bases at J, with 14 bases between. The CDR3 contains 15 residues. CDR1 and CDR2 (germline): LGHNA, YSLEER.

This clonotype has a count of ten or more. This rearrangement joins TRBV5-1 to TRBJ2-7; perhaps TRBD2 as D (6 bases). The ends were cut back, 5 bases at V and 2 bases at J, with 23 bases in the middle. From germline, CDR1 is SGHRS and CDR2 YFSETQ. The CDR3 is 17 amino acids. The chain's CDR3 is CASRPPPGALGTYEQYF. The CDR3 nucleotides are TGCGCCAGCAGACCACCCCCGGGAGCCCTGGGTACCTACGAGCAGTACTTC.

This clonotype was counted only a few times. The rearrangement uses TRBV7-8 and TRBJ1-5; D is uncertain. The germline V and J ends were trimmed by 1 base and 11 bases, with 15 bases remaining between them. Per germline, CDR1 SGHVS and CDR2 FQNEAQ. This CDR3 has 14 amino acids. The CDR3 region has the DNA TGTGCCAGCAGCTTAGGGATCGTCTCCCGGGCCCAGCATTTT. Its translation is CASSLGIVSRAQHF.

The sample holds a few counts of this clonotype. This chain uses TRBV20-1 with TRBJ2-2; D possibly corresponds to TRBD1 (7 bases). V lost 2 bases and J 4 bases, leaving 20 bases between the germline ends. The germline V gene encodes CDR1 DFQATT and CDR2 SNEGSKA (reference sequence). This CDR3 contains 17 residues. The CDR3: CSARPPGGLAATGELFF. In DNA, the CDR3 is TGCAGTGCTAGACCGCCAGGGGGGTTGGCGGCCACCGGGGAGCTGTTTTTT.

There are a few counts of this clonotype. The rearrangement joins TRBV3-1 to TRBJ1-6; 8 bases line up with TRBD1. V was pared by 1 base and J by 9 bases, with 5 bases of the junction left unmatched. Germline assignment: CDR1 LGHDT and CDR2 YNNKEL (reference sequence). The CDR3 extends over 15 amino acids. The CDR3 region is CASSQGQGSSSPLHF. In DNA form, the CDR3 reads TGTGCCAGCAGCCAAGGACAGGGGTCCTCTTCACCCCTCCACTTT.

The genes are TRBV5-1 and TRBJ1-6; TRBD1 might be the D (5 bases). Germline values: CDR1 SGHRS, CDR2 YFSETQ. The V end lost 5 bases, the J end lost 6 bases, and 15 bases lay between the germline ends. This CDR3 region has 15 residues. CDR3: CASSSIWGSNSPLHF. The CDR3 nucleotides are TGCGCCAGCAGTTCAATTTGGGGGTCTAATTCACCCCTCCACTTT.

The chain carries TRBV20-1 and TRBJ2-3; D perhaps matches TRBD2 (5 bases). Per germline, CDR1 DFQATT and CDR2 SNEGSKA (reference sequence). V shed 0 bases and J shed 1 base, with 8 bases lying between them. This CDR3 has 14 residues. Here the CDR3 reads CSAREGRGTDTQYF. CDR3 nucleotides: TGCAGTGCTAGAGAGGGGAGAGGCACAGATACGCAGTATTTT.

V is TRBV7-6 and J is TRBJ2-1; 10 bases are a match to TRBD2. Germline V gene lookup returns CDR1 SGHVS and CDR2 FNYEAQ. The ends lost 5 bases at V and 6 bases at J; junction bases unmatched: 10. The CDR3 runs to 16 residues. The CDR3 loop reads CASSLTLAGAGNEQFF. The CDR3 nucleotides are TGTGCCAGCAGCCTTACCCTAGCGGGAGCAGGCAATGAGCAGTTCTTC. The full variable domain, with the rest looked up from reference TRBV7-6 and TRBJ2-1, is GAGVSQSPRYKVTKRGQDVALRCDPISGHVSLYWYRQALGQGPEFLTYFNYEAQQDKSGLPNDRFSAERPEGSISTLTIQRTEQRDSAMYRCASSLTLAGAGNEQFFGPGTRLTVL.